A selection of T cell receptor delta chains follows, all from one sample in a study of human gamma delta and Vdelta1 T cells. The antigens these receptors bind are not known. TCRdb redid clone calling on the PCR reads using CATT. The profile shows fewer than 15,000 delta-chain clones, roughly 50% of them singletons. Sequences were obtained from Vdelta1 gamma-delta T cells from blood grown in culture (DOT cells). The source of these receptors is a human donor in good health. Both conserved end residues are part of each CDR3. Each record gives: D gene, J gene, V gene, clone size, CDR3 protein, CDR3 DNA. The D gene is left open where the match is weak. Clone size is not always given. Where it is, it says once, few, many or a class for expanded clones.

d_gene: TRDD3
j_gene: TRDJ1
v_gene: TRDV1
abundance: NA
CDR3aa: CALGECGNKSPLLGDTRLIF
CDR3nt: TGTGCTCTTGGGGAATGTGGTAATAAAAGTCCTTTACTGGGGGATACCCGGCTCATCTTT

d_gene: TRDD3
j_gene: TRDJ1
v_gene: TRDV1
abundance: NA
CDR3aa: CALGELGLQTTGWGIRSDKLIF
CDR3nt: TGTGCTCTTGGGGAACTTGGGTTACAAACTACGGGCTGGGGGATACGCAGCGATAAACTCATCTTT

d_gene: TRDD3
j_gene: TRDJ1
v_gene: TRDV1
abundance: NA
CDR3aa: CALGGKLGEPAGDKLIF
CDR3nt: TGTGCTCTTGGGGGTAAACTGGGGGAGCCGGCGGGCGATAAACTCATCTTT

d_gene: TRDD3
j_gene: TRDJ1
v_gene: TRDV1
abundance: few
CDR3aa: CALGNSRIGGNDKLIF
CDR3nt: TGTGCTCTTGGGAATTCCCGGATTGGGGGAAACGATAAACTCATCTTT

d_gene: NA
j_gene: TRDJ1
v_gene: TRDV1
abundance: NA
CDR3aa: CALGVLSPDRFPPSESDKLIF
CDR3nt: TGTGCTCTTGGGGTCCTTTCCCCGGACCGCTTCCCTCCTTCCGAATCCGATAAACTCATCTTT

d_gene: NA
j_gene: TRDJ1
v_gene: TRDV1
abundance: NA
CDR3aa: CALGELVLRDTYGYTDKLIF
CDR3nt: TGTGCTCTTGGGGAACTAGTACTACGAGACACTTATGGGTACACCGATAAACTCATCTTT

d_gene: TRDD3
j_gene: TRDJ1
v_gene: TRDV1
abundance: once
CDR3aa: CALGDHYFPGGGYTGEVGYTDKLIF
CDR3nt: TGTGCTCTTGGGGACCATTACTTCCCGGGCGGGGGGTATACTGGGGAAGTGGGGTACACCGATAAACTCATCTTT

d_gene: NA
j_gene: TRDJ1
v_gene: TRDV1
abundance: NA
CDR3aa: CALGDHPCRGELNYTDKLIF
CDR3nt: TGTGCTCTTGGGGACCACCCTTGCCGGGGCGAATTAAACTACACCGATAAACTCATCTTT

d_gene: NA
j_gene: TRDJ1
v_gene: TRDV1
abundance: few
CDR3aa: CALGERRGRGGVYTDKLIF
CDR3nt: TGTGCTCTTGGGGAACGGCGAGGCCGCGGAGGAGTGTACACCGATAAACTCATCTTT

d_gene: NA
j_gene: TRDJ1
v_gene: TRDV1
abundance: NA
CDR3aa: CALGEKPTCGGLGEYTDKLIF
CDR3nt: TGTGCTCTTGGGGAAAAGCCTACGTGTGGGGGGCTTGGGGAGTACACCGATAAACTCATCTTT

d_gene: NA
j_gene: TRDJ1
v_gene: TRDV1
abundance: NA
CDR3aa: CALGEMGKPGLVAFADKLIF
CDR3nt: TGTGCTCTTGGGGAAATGGGTAAACCGGGACTGGTGGCCTTCGCCGATAAACTCATCTTT

d_gene: NA
j_gene: TRDJ1
v_gene: TRDV1
abundance: NA
CDR3aa: CALGEHSHLKTDKLIF
CDR3nt: TGTGCTCTTGGGGAACATTCCCACTTAAAAACCGATAAACTCATCTTT